The clone carrying this TCR beta chain was recorded a few times. The antigen is undetermined. Reverse transcribing all isolated RNA meant expressed TCRB transcripts were sequenced. The data were produced by immunoSEQ multiplex PCR, yet TCRdb's version contains in-frame clones alone and is incomplete. The sample contains a few hundred thousand clones, more than 12% of which appear only once. The entry originates in a study of beta chain features in type 1 diabetes. Study-wide results and caveats: For patients and controls alike, PCR might favor shorter templates to the same degree.

One heparinised draw, averaging around 120 mL, was taken per donor. Staining for CD45RO/CCR7/CD25/CD127/CD95/CD27 allowed sorting of CD4+ naive, central memory, regulatory and stem cell-like memory cells. The TCR sequence derives from a young woman in good health. The sample was naive CD4+ T cells from blood.

The CDR3, as DNA: TGTGCCAGCAGCCAAGAACCCAACAGGATGAACACTGAAGCTTTCTTT. Amino acids: CASSQEPNRMNTEAFF. The chain uses TRBV4-2 and TRBJ1-1, with D possibly matching TRBD1 (5 bases). CDR1 is LGHNA, CDR2 YNFKEQ, per germline. The V and J ends lost 0 bases and 0 bases respectively, with 11 bases between them. This CDR3 comprises 16 residues.